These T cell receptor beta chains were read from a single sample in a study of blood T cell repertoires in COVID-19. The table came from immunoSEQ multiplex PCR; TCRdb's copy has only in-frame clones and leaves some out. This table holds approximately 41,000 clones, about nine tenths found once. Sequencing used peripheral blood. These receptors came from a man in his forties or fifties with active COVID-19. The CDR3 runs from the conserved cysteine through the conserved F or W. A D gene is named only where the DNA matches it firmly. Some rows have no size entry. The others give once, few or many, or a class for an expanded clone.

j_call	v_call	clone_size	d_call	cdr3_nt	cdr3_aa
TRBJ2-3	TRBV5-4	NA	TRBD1	TGTGCCAGCAGCCTGAACAGGGGAAGTACAGATACGCAGTATTTT	CASSLNRGSTDTQYF
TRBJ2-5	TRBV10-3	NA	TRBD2	TGTGCCATCAGTGACGCGACTAGCGAAGAAGAGACCCAGTACTTC	CAISDATSEEETQYF
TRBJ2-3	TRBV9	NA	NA	TGTGCCAGCAGCGGTGGGGCGTTGCCTAGCACAGATACGCAGTATTTT	CASSGGALPSTDTQYF
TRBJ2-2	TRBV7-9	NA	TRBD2	TGTGCCAGCAGCTTAGTTGCGGCTAGCGGAAACACCGGGGAGCTGTTTTTT	CASSLVAASGNTGELFF
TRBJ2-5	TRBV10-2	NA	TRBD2	TGCGCCAGCAGAGAACTAGCGGGAGAAGAGACCCAGTACTTC	CASRELAGEETQYF
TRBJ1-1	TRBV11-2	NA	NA	TGTGCCAGCAGCCGACAGTTGAACACTGAAGCTTTCTTT	CASSRQLNTEAFF
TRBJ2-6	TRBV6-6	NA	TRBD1	TGTGCCAGCAGTCTCCGGGACAGAGACTCTGGGGCCAACGTCCTGACTTTC	CASSLRDRDSGANVLTF
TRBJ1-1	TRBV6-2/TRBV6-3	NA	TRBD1	TGTGCCAGCAGTTACGCAGGGGGCCCACGACAAGATTTCTTT	CASSYAGGPRQDFF
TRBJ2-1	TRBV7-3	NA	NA	TGTGCCAGCAGCTTATATCTAAGCTACAATGAGCAGTTCTTC	CASSLYLSYNEQFF
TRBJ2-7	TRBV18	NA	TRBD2	TGTGCCAGCTCACCAGCGGGAGGGCCGGGTTACGAGCAGTACTTC	CASSPAGGPGYEQYF
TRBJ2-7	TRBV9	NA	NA	TGTGCCAGCGCAGAAGGGGGGGCCTCCTACGAGCAGTACTTC	CASAEGGASYEQYF
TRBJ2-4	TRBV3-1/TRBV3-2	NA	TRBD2	TGTGCCAGCAGCCAACCAGCGGGGGGAAACATTCAGTACTTC	CASSQPAGGNIQYF
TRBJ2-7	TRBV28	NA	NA	TGTGCCAGCAGTTGGGGGTTGGCTAGCGCGGGGGAGCAGTACTTC	CASSWGLASAGEQYF
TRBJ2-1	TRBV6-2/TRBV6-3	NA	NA	TGTGCCAGCAGTTACCTTAGCGTTGACAATGAGCAGTTCTTC	CASSYLSVDNEQFF
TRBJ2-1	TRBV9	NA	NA	TGTGCCAGCAGTCGACCCCCGGGGAGCTCCTACAATGAGCAGTTCTTC	CASSRPPGSSYNEQFF
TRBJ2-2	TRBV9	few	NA	TGTGCCAGCAGCGTAGTCGTGAACACCGGGGAGCTGTTTTTT	CASSVVVNTGELFF
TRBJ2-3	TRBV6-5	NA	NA	TGTGCCACCAAGGGGCTGTACGGTGATACGCAGTATTTT	CATKGLYGDTQYF
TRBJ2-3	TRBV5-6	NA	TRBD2	TGTGCCAGCAGCCCTGGGACTAGCGGGAGAGGAGATACGCAGTATTTT	CASSPGTSGRGDTQYF
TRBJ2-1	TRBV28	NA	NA	TGTGCCAGCCAACAGGGACGGAATGAGCAGTTCTTC	CASQQGRNEQFF
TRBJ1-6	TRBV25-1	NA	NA	TGTGCCAGCATCCTCACAGGGTATAATTCACCCCTCCACTTT	CASILTGYNSPLHF
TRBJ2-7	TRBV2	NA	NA	TGTGCCAGCAGTTTAGCGACGGGCGATCGGGAGCAGTACTTC	CASSLATGDREQYF
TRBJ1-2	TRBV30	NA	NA	TGTGCCTGGAGCTCCCTTGGGGGCCGCTATGGCTACACCTTC	CAWSSLGGRYGYTF
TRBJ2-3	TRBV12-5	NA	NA	TGTGCTAGTGGTTCCCGGACAGATACGCAGTATTTT	CASGSRTDTQYF
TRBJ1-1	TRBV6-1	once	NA	TGTGCCAGCAGTGAAGGGACGGACTTGAACACTGAAGCTTTCTTT	CASSEGTDLNTEAFF
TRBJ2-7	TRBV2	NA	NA	TGTGCCAGCAGTGGACTAGGCTATCTCTACGAGCAGTACTTC	CASSGLGYLYEQYF
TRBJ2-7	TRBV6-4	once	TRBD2	TGTGCCAGCAGTGACTCGGGGACTAGCGAGCAGTACTTC	CASSDSGTSEQYF
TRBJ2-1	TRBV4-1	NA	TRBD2	TGCGCCAGCAGCCGTATAGTCGGGACTAGCGGGACAGATGAGCAGTTCTTC	CASSRIVGTSGTDEQFF
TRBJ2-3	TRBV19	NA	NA	TGTGCCAGTAGTCCTCGGACCCATCAGGGAGATACGCAGTATTTT	CASSPRTHQGDTQYF
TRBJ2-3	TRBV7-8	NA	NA	TGTGCCAGCAGCCCTCCCTGGACTAGTAGGGGGAGCACAGATACGCAGTATTTT	CASSPPWTSRGSTDTQYF
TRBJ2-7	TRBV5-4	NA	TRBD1	TGTGCCAGCACTAACACTCTGGACAGGGTCTACGACGAGCAGTACTTC	CASTNTLDRVYDEQYF
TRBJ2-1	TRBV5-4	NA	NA	TGTGCCAGCAGCTCTGACCAAGGGAGGAGCTCCTACAATGAGCAGTTCTTC	CASSSDQGRSSYNEQFF
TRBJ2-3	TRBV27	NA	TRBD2	TGTGCCAGCAGTTCCGGACTAGCAGGAGATACGCAGTATTTT	CASSSGLAGDTQYF
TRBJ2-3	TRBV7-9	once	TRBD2	TGTGCCAGCAGTACGGGAGCGGGAGCAAGGGATACGCAGTATTTT	CASSTGAGARDTQYF
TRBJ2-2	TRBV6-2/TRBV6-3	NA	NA	TGTGCCAGCAGCCCCGGTATTTCCGGGGAGCTGTTTTTT	CASSPGISGELFF
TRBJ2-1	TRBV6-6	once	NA	TGTGCCAGCAGAAAGGAGGGGCATGAGCAGTTCTTC	CASRKEGHEQFF
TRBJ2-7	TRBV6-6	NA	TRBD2	TGTGCCAGCACCCTAGATGGGAGGGTCTCCTACGAGCAGTACTTC	CASTLDGRVSYEQYF
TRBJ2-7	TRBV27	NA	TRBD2	TGTGCCAGCGCAGGACTAGCGGGAGATCGGGAGCAGTACTTC	CASAGLAGDREQYF
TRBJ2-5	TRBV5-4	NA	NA	TGTGCCAGCAGCCTAGGGGGTTGGGAGACCCAGTACTTC	CASSLGGWETQYF
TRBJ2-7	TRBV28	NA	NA	TGTGCCAGCAGTGGACAGACCGAGCTTGACGAGCAGTACTTC	CASSGQTELDEQYF
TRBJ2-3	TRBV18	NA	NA	TGTGCCAGCTCAACCTCCGGGACAGATACGCAGTATTTT	CASSTSGTDTQYF
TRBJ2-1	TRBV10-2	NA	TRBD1	TGCGCCAGCAACCCGGGACAGGTATACAATGAGCAGTTCTTC	CASNPGQVYNEQFF
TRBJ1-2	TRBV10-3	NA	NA	TGTGCCATCAGTGTGGCAGCGCATGGCTACACCTTC	CAISVAAHGYTF
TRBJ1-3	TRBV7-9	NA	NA	TGTGCCAGCAGCTTATCGGGAGGCAACACCATATATTTT	CASSLSGGNTIYF
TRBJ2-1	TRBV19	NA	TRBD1	TGTGCCAGTAGTAGCCTACAGGGGTACAATGAGCAGTTCTTC	CASSSLQGYNEQFF
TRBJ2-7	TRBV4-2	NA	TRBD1	TGTGCCAGCAGCCAAGATAAAGGCAGGGGGTCAGTTGAGCAGTACTTC	CASSQDKGRGSVEQYF
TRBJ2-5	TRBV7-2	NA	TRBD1	TGTGCCAGCAGCTTACTGGACAGGGCTTCAGAGACCCAGTACTTC	CASSLLDRASETQYF
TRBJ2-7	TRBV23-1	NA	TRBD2	TGCGCCAGCAGTAGCGGGAGTGATTACGAGCAGTACTTC	CASSSGSDYEQYF
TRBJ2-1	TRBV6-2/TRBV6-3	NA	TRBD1	TGTGCCAGCAGTTACTCCGAGGACAGGGGTTCCTACAATGAGCAGTTCTTC	CASSYSEDRGSYNEQFF
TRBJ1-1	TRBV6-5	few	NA	TGTGCCAGCAGCTCACAGGGAATCACTGAAGCTTTCTTT	CASSSQGITEAFF
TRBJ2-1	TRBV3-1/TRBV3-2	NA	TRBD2	TGTGCCAGCAGCCACGCGGGGGATGAGCAGTTCTTC	CASSHAGDEQFF
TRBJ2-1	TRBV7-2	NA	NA	TGTGCCAGCAGCTTATCAACACCCTCCTACAATGAGCAGTTCTTC	CASSLSTPSYNEQFF